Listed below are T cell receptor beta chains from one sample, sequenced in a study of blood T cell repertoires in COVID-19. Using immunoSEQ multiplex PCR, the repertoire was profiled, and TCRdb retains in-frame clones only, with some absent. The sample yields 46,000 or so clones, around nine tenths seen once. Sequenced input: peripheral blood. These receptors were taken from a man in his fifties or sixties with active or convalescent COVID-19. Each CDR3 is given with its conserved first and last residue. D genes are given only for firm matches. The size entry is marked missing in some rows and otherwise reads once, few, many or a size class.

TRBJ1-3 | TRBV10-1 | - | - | TGCGCCAGCAGTGAAGCAGGGCTCTCTGGAAACACCATATATTTT | CASSEAGLSGNTIYF
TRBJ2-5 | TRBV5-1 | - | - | TGCGCCAGCAGCTTTGACAGGTCCCAAGAGACCCAGTACTTC | CASSFDRSQETQYF
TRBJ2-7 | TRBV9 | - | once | TGTGCCAGCAGCGTAGGGGGAGGGGGAAGCGAGCAGTACTTC | CASSVGGGGSEQYF
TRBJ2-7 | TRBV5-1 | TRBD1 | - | TGCGCCAGCAGCCCACCGGGACAGGGGGCAGGGATCTACGAGCAGTACTTC | CASSPPGQGAGIYEQYF
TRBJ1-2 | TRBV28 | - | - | TGTGCCAGCAGTTTAGGCCCTGGTGATTACTATGGCTACACCTTC | CASSLGPGDYYGYTF
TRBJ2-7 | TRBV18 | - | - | TGTGCCAGCTCACCAGAGGTGGGTAGCTCCTACGAGCAGTACTTC | CASSPEVGSSYEQYF
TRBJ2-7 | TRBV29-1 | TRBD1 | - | TGCAGCGTTTCAGGGGGCATGAACGAGCAGTACTTC | CSVSGGMNEQYF
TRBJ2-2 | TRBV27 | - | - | TGTGCCAGCATGGGAGTTACCGGCACCGGGGAGCTGTTTTTT | CASMGVTGTGELFF
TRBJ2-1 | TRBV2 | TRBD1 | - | TGTGCCAGCAGTTTAGACAGGGGGGCGGCCAATGAGCAGTTCTTC | CASSLDRGAANEQFF
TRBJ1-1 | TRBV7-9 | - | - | TGTGCCAGCGTTGAGCAGGGCGCGAGAGCTTTCTTT | CASVEQGARAFF
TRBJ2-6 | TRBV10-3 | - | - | TGTGCCATCAGCAACAGCTCTGGGGCCAACGTCCTGACTTTC | CAISNSSGANVLTF
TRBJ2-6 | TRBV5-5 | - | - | TGTGCCAGCAGCTCGGTCCATGGCGGGGTCTACTCTGGGGCCAACGTCCTGACTTTC | CASSSVHGGVYSGANVLTF
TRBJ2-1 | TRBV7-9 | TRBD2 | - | TGTGCCAGCAGCTTAGAGCTAGCGGGGCAACAGTTCTTC | CASSLELAGQQFF
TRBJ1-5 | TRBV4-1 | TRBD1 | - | TGCGCCAGCAGCCAAACAGGGGTCAATCAGCCCCAGCATTTT | CASSQTGVNQPQHF
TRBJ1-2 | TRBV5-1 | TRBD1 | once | TGCGCCAGCAGCTTGTCGGCAGGGGGCTATGGCTACACCTTC | CASSLSAGGYGYTF
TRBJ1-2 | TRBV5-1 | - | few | TGCGCCAGCAGCTTGGAATATGCAGGGGACGGCTACACCTTC | CASSLEYAGDGYTF
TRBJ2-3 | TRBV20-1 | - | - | TGCAGTGCTAGTGTTCGACTAGGAAGCACAGATACGCAGTATTTT | CSASVRLGSTDTQYF
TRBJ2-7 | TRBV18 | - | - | TGTGCCAGCTCCCCTAATAGGCCGGGAACCCACTACGAGCAGTACTTC | CASSPNRPGTHYEQYF